This T cell receptor (beta chain) was identified during a study of blood T cell repertoires in COVID-19. Across the whole study: Whether acute or convalescent, the COVID-19 samples came from the United States, Italy and Spain. PBMCs, B-cell-depleted T cells, or T cells provided the cDNA or gDNA that made up the material.

The CDR3 has 12 amino acids. Trimming took off 3 bases at V and 4 bases at J, with 7 bases between the two ends. Germline V gene sequence: CDR1 SEHNR, CDR2 FQNEAQ (reference sequence). Original handling: It was from reference gene primer amplification that nucleated cell counts were estimated. Clones were read by immunoSEQ multiplex PCR, and TCRdb kept only the in-frame ones, dropping some. V, J and clone size were drawn from that table, and D and trimming were deduced from the DNA. The sample has 150,000 or so clones, 90% to 95% seen once. V usage is TRBV7-9 and J usage is TRBJ2-7; D gene uncertain. This sequence was found in a man aged 45-65 years with acute or convalescent COVID-19. What was sequenced was peripheral blood. In DNA form, the CDR3 reads TGTGCCAGCAGCTTCGACTTATACGAGCAGTACTTC. As protein: CASSFDLYEQYF.